These 10 T cell receptor beta chains were all obtained from the same sample, sequenced in a study of cytomegalovirus exposure and HLA in healthy donors. PCR employed 60 Vbeta and 13 Jbeta primers. The repertoire was sequenced with immunoSEQ multiplex PCR; TCRdb's copy has only in-frame clones and lacks some. Of about 170,000 clones in the sample, roughly 78% were seen once. Sequenced sample: PBMCs. The receptors here all came from a man aged 40-49 years in good health and CMV-seropositive.

The sample holds a few counts of this clone. The chain is built from TRBV5-6 and TRBJ1-2; TRBD1 matches 10 bases. The germline CDR1 and CDR2 sequences are SGHDT and YYEEEE. The CDR3 has 16 residues. V shed 2 bases and J 3 bases; nucleotides not matched to a gene: 7. This CDR3 is CASSFRQGAMDYGYTF. The CDR3 DNA reads TGTGCCAGCAGCTTTAGACAGGGGGCGATGGACTATGGCTACACCTTC.

This chain uses TRBV9 with TRBJ2-7; TRBD2 matches at 9 bases. This CDR3 contains 14 residues. Per germline, CDR1 SGDLS and CDR2 YYNGEE. V dropped 2 bases and J dropped 7; count of bases not matched to a gene: 7. The CDR3: CASSVASGEGEQYF. The CDR3 DNA reads TGTGCCAGCAGCGTCGCTAGCGGGGAAGGTGAGCAGTACTTC.

The V gene is TRBV19, the J gene TRBJ2-2; 7 bases agree with TRBD1. Germline V gene data show CDR1 as LNHDA and CDR2 as SQIVND (reference sequence). J gave up 0 bases and V 1 base, and 5 bases lay outside the gene matches. This CDR3 has 17 amino acids. DNA of the CDR3: TGTGCCAGTAGTATAGGGTGGGACAGTACGAACACCGGGGAGCTGTTTTTT. It encodes CASSIGWDSTNTGELFF. Full variable domain (outside the CDR3, taken from reference TRBV19 and TRBJ2-2): DGGITQSPKYLFRKEGQNVTLSCEQNLNHDAMYWYRQDPGQGLRLIYYSQIVNDFQKGDIAEGYSVSREKKESFPLTVTSAQKNPTAFYLCASSIGWDSTNTGELFFGEGSRLTVL.

The rearrangement uses TRBV6-5 and TRBJ2-2; D might be TRBD2 (5 bases). The V end lost 6 bases, the J end lost 10 bases, and 15 bases lay between the germline ends. The length of the CDR3 is 13 residues. CDR1 and CDR2 (germline): MNHEY, SVGAGI. The CDR3, as DNA: TGTGCCAGCAGCCTCGCTCCGCGGGCGGAGCTGTTTTTT. Amino acids: CASSLAPRAELFF.

V is TRBV29-1 and J is TRBJ2-5, with 11 positions matching TRBD2. Germline assignment: CDR1 SQVTM and CDR2 ANQGSEA. The CDR3 is made up of 15 amino acids. Germline trimming cut 7 bases from V and 2 bases from J; bases unmatched to any gene: 9. The CDR3 here is CSGGALAGGQETQYF. The CDR3 coding sequence is TGCAGCGGGGGGGCTCTAGCGGGGGGACAAGAGACCCAGTACTTC.

The chain is built from TRBV4-1 and TRBJ1-2, with unresolved D. CDR1 MGHRA and CDR2 YSYEKL come from the germline V gene. The CDR3 contains 11 residues. V was pared by 4 bases and J by 4 bases, with 4 bases between. This chain's CDR3 is CASSPGYGYTF. The DNA for the CDR3 is TGCGCCAGCAGCCCAGGCTATGGCTACACCTTC.

The genes are TRBV11-1 and TRBJ2-3; a weak D match, TRBD2 (5 bases). V dropped 5 bases and J dropped 0 bases, with 15 bases sitting between them. Looked up from germline, CDR1 is SGHAT and CDR2 is FQDESV (reference sequence). The CDR3 loop spans 16 amino acids. The CDR3 region has the DNA TGTGCCAGCAGCGACCCAAGGGCGGGCAGCACAGATACGCAGTATTTT. It codes for CASSDPRAGSTDTQYF.

The V and J genes are TRBV11-3 and TRBJ2-1; 8 bases match TRBD2. The germline gives CDR1 SGHNT, CDR2 YENEEA. Trimming cost V 3 bases and J 7 bases; bases outside gene matches: 5. The CDR3 is 14 amino acids. The CDR3 spells CASSFTGTSNEQFF. The DNA of the CDR3 is TGTGCCAGCAGCTTTACCGGGACTAGTAATGAGCAGTTCTTC.

In its sample, this clone was seen a few times. V gene TRBV27 combines with J gene TRBJ2-7, with 9 bases aligning to TRBD1. Germline V lookup: CDR1 MNHEY, CDR2 SMNVEV (reference sequence). The CDR3 consists of 14 residues. The ends lost 6 bases at V and 2 bases at J; junction bases unmatched: 5. The CDR3 DNA sequence: TGTGCCAGCAGCCTCGGACAGGGGCCCTACGAGCAGTACTTC. This translates into CASSLGQGPYEQYF.

This chain links TRBV4-1 with TRBJ1-2; D remains ambiguous. V dropped 3 bases and J dropped 3 bases, with 11 bases sitting between them. There are 14 residues in the CDR3. Germline V gene data show CDR1 as MGHRA and CDR2 as YSYEKL. The DNA for the CDR3 is TGCGCCAGCAGCCAGGAGCGCCCTTACTATGGCTACACCTTC. Protein: CASSQERPYYGYTF.